This TCR beta chain originates from a study of T-cell memory formation after mild COVID-19. The length of the CDR3 is 11 residues. Trimming took off 0 bases at V and 7 bases at J, with 4 bases between the two ends. Germline-derived CDR1 and CDR2 are MNHEY and SVGAGI. TCRdb itself ran the 5' RACE reads through MiXCR, one entry per CDR3 protein. The sample records under 350,000 distinct CDR3 sequences, under 20% being singletons. Sequences were obtained from PBMCs or a T cell subset sorted from them (not recorded which). This receptor was identified in a man aged 18 to 29 who had mild COVID-19 (a few samples of this study predate the infection). Cell type and time point are not known. The chain combines TRBV6-5 with TRBJ2-7; no definite D call. The CDR3 DNA sequence: TGTGCCAGCAGTTACTCGGGGGAGCAGTACTTC. Translated: CASSYSGEQYF.